A single sample is the source of the 16 T cell receptor beta chains below, sequenced in a study of blood T cell repertoires in COVID-19. Sequencing used immunoSEQ multiplex PCR; TCRdb keeps in-frame clones, though not all of them. The data hold 90,000 or so clones, with more than 75% observed a single time. Sequenced material: peripheral blood. The source of these receptors is a man aged 50-59 years with active COVID-19.

The V call is TRBV6-5, the J call TRBJ1-2; D is possibly TRBD1 (5 bases). The CDR3 loop spans 14 amino acids. V lost 5 bases and J lost 6, with 16 bases in between. Germline lookup yields CDR1 MNHEY and CDR2 SVGAGI. The CDR3 sequence: CASSRTGTGNGYTF. The CDR3 coding sequence is TGTGCCAGCAGTCGAACCGGGACTGGCAATGGCTACACCTTC.

This rearrangement joins TRBV7-3 to TRBJ2-2; 8 bases agree with TRBD1. Germline V lookup: CDR1 SGHTA, CDR2 FQGTGA. This CDR3 is built from 15 residues. V shed 5 bases and J 7 bases; nucleotides not matched to a gene: 9. The CDR3 region has the DNA TGTGCCAGCAGCCTTGACAGGGGCGGATTCGGGGAGCTGTTTTTT. Encoded protein: CASSLDRGGFGELFF.

The gene calls are TRBV6-2 or TRBV6-3 and TRBJ2-5, with TRBD2 matching over 10 bases. V trimming: 5 bases; J trimming: 3 bases; junction bases outside the gene matches: 12. Germline CDR1 and CDR2: MNHEY and SVGEGT. CDR3 length equals 17 residues. CDR3 nucleotides: TGTGCCAGCAGTCCCTGGAGTAGCGGGGGGTCCAAAGAGACCCAGTACTTC. Translating it yields CASSPWSSGGSKETQYF.

The chain combines TRBV27 with TRBJ1-1; a weak D match, TRBD1 (6 bases). V lost 3 bases and J lost 1, with 9 bases in between. Looked up from germline, CDR1 is MNHEY and CDR2 is SMNVEV (reference sequence). This CDR3 spans 14 amino acids. CDR3 in DNA: TGTGCCAGCAGTTTGACAGGCTGGAACACTGAAGCTTTCTTT. This codes for CASSLTGWNTEAFF.

This clone was seen only a few times. The chain recombines TRBV11-2 with TRBJ1-4, with 11 bases lining up with TRBD1. CDR1 SGHAT and CDR2 FQNNGV come from the germline V gene. V trimming: 4 bases; J trimming: 7 bases; junction bases outside the gene matches: 5. The CDR3 has 15 residues. The CDR3 loop reads CASSSRTGGFEKLFF. The CDR3, as DNA: TGTGCCAGCAGCTCTAGGACAGGGGGCTTTGAAAAACTGTTTTTT. Together with reference TRBV11-2 and TRBJ1-4, the CDR3 gives the full variable domain: EAGVAQSPRYKIIEKRQSVAFWCNPISGHATLYWYQQILGQGPKLLIQFQNNGVVDDSQLPKDRFSAERLKGVDSTLKIQPAKLEDSAVYLCASSSRTGGFEKLFFGSGTQLSVL.

This rearrangement joins TRBV7-2 to TRBJ1-2; 9 nucleotides match TRBD1. Germline lookup yields CDR1 SGHTA and CDR2 FQGNSA. This CDR3 has 17 residues. V was pared by 5 bases and J by 4 bases, with 14 bases of the junction left unmatched. The CDR3 reads CASSPRGTGRKGYGYTF. CDR3 sequence (DNA): TGTGCCAGCAGCCCGCGCGGGACAGGGAGGAAGGGCTATGGCTACACCTTC.

The CDR3 DNA sequence: TGCGCCAGCAGCCCCGGACAGGTAGGGAACACTGAAGCTTTCTTT. Translated, it gives CASSPGQVGNTEAFF. V usage is TRBV5-1 and J usage is TRBJ1-1; TRBD1 matches at 7 bases. Germline V gene sequence: CDR1 SGHRS, CDR2 YFSETQ. The length of the CDR3 is 15 residues. Trimming at V came to 4 bases and at J to 1 base, leaving 7 bases not matched to a gene.

The rearrangement joins TRBV5-4 to TRBJ1-2, with D possibly TRBD1 on 5 matching bases. This CDR3 has 15 residues. CDR1 is SGHNT, CDR2 YYREEE, per germline (reference sequence). The V gene lost 0 bases and the J gene lost 2 bases, with 11 bases spanning the gap. The CDR3 loop is CASSLEGRTNYGYTF. The DNA of the CDR3 is TGTGCCAGCAGCTTGGAAGGACGGACAAACTATGGCTACACCTTC.

The chain links TRBV29-1 to TRBJ2-1; 7 nucleotides match TRBD2. The CDR3 is made up of 15 amino acids. Germline assignment: CDR1 SQVTM and CDR2 ANQGSEA. Germline trimming cut 7 bases from V and 6 bases from J; bases unmatched to any gene: 15. The CDR3 reads CSARGRGMGGNEQFF. The CDR3 DNA is TGCAGCGCCCGTGGGAGGGGCATGGGGGGCAATGAGCAGTTCTTC.

The rearrangement links TRBV2 to TRBJ1-2; possible D gene TRBD1, 5 bases. Trimming removed 0 bases at V and 7 bases at J, with 12 bases between. This CDR3 region has 14 residues. The germline gives CDR1 SNHLY, CDR2 FYNNEI. The CDR3 region is CASSEAPGGAGYTF. CDR3 nucleotides: TGTGCCAGCAGTGAAGCGCCGGGGGGTGCTGGCTACACCTTC.

The CDR3 sequence is CASSHQGRTRENTEAFF. Here the CDR3 DNA reads TGCGCCAGCAGCCATCAAGGGCGGACTCGGGAGAACACTGAAGCTTTCTTT. The V and J genes are TRBV4-1 and TRBJ1-1; no clear D gene. V lost 3 bases to trimming and J lost 1 base, with 18 bases between them. The CDR3 is made up of 17 amino acids. Germline CDR1 and CDR2: MGHRA and YSYEKL.

The CDR3, as DNA: TGTGCCAGCAACGGACAGGCAAATCAGCCCCAGCATTTT. Its translation: CASNGQANQPQHF. The gene calls are TRBV2 and TRBJ1-5; 7 bases are shared with TRBD1. Germline V gene data show CDR1 as SNHLY and CDR2 as FYNNEI. The CDR3 contains 13 residues. J gave up 4 bases and V 7 bases, and 4 bases lay outside the gene matches.

The CDR3 bases are TGTGCCAGCAGTTTAAAGGCACACAGCTCCTACGAGCAGTACTTC. It yields the protein CASSLKAHSSYEQYF. V and J are TRBV27 and TRBJ2-7, with D uncertain. The CDR3 has 15 amino acids. V was cut by 2 bases and J by 0 bases, with 11 bases left in between. The germline CDR1 and CDR2 sequences are MNHEY and SMNVEV (reference sequence).

The chain joins TRBV5-1 to TRBJ1-2, with TRBD1 matching 7 bases. The V gene's germline CDR1 is SGHRS and CDR2 YFSETQ. V was pared by 0 bases and J by 4 bases, with 9 bases of the junction left unmatched. This CDR3 region has 16 residues. DNA for the CDR3: TGCGCCAGCAGCTTGGACCATGACAGGGATTCCTATGGCTACACCTTC. Protein: CASSLDHDRDSYGYTF.

The V and J genes are TRBV9 and TRBJ2-5; 11 nucleotides agree with TRBD2. V trimming: 2 bases; J trimming: 2 bases; junction bases outside the gene matches: 5. The germline V gene has CDR1 SGDLS and CDR2 YYNGEE. CDR3 size: 16 residues. The CDR3 DNA is TGTGCCAGCAGCGTGTCCGGGACTAGCGGACAAGAGACCCAGTACTTC. This codes for CASSVSGTSGQETQYF. The whole variable domain, filled in from reference TRBV9 and TRBJ2-5, reads DSGVTQTPKHLITATGQRVTLRCSPRSGDLSVYWYQQSLDQGLQFLIQYYNGEERAKGNILERFSAQQFPDLHSELNLSSLELGDSALYFCASSVSGTSGQETQYFGPGTRLLVL.

The chain couples TRBV5-5 to TRBJ1-3, with D perhaps matching TRBD1 (5 bases). There are 16 residues in the CDR3. Trimming removed 3 bases at V and 0 bases at J, with 13 bases between. The germline gives CDR1 SGHKS, CDR2 YYEKEE (reference sequence). CDR3: CASSWGDPDSGNTIYF. CDR3 in DNA: TGTGCCAGCAGCTGGGGGGACCCCGACTCTGGAAACACCATATATTTT.